The 12 T cell receptor beta chains presented below share a single source sample, sequenced in a study of T-cell reconstitution after alpha-beta-depleted transplantation in children. A library of TCRbeta sequences, prepared with unique molecular identifiers, was generated. TCRdb called the PCR reads again in MiXCR, with one record for every CDR3 protein. The sample contains 250,000 to 350,000 distinct CDR3 sequences, 9.9% of which appear only once. The sample in question was PBMCs from the stem cell graft donor, obtained from the stem cell graft. The receptors were sampled from a human donor who donated a stem cell graft to a child with SCID.

The rearrangement links TRBV5-1 to TRBJ2-7, with a possible D match to TRBD1 (6 bases). V lost 0 bases to trimming and J lost 12 bases, with 13 bases between them. The germline V gene encodes CDR1 SGHRS and CDR2 YFSETQ. The CDR3 is made up of 12 amino acids. The CDR3, as DNA: TGCGCCAGCAGCTTGGCCGGGCAGGGGCGGTACTTC. Residues: CASSLAGQGRYF.

The chain combines TRBV7-3 with TRBJ2-1; TRBD2 aligns across 8 bases. Looked up from germline, CDR1 is SGHTA and CDR2 is FQGTGA. Trimming at V came to 6 bases and at J to 4 bases, leaving 8 bases not matched to a gene. CDR3 length: 15 residues. Here the CDR3 DNA reads TGTGCCAGCAGTCCGAGCGGGGGCCTTTACAATGAGCAGTTCTTC. Its translation: CASSPSGGLYNEQFF.

This clonotype appeared many times. The chain is built from TRBV12-3 or TRBV12-4 and TRBJ2-7, with 8 nucleotides matching TRBD1. The CDR3 is 16 amino acids. V dropped 3 bases and J dropped 2; count of bases not matched to a gene: 9. The CDR3 region has the DNA TGTGCCAGCAGTTTCCCCACCGGACAGGGACCCTACGAGCAGTACTTC. Protein sequence: CASSFPTGQGPYEQYF.

This clonotype came up a few times. The V gene is TRBV9, the J gene TRBJ2-1, with 9 bases fitting TRBD2. The V segment lost 3 bases and the J segment 4 bases; nucleotides outside the gene matches: 8. This CDR3 has 16 residues. Germline CDR1 reads SGDLS; CDR2 reads YYNGEE. Written as DNA, the CDR3 is TGTGCCAGCAGCGACCAATCTAGCGGGGAGTACAATGAGCAGTTCTTC. Translating gives CASSDQSSGEYNEQFF.

This clonotype came up a few times. This chain links TRBV7-9 with TRBJ2-4; D is unresolved. The V gene lost 4 bases and the J gene lost 0 bases, with 13 bases spanning the gap. The germline V gene encodes CDR1 SEHNR and CDR2 FQNEAQ (reference sequence). This CDR3 has 16 residues. The CDR3 sequence: CASSSLTAEAKNIQYF. The CDR3, as DNA: TGTGCCAGCAGCTCCTTGACGGCCGAAGCCAAAAACATTCAGTACTTC.

This clonotype was picked up many times. The chain recombines TRBV29-1 with TRBJ1-2, with D maybe TRBD1 (6 bases). The CDR3 covers 13 residues. CDR1 and CDR2 (germline): SQVTM, ANQGSEA. Trimming removed 2 bases at V and 5 bases at J, with 12 bases between. Here the CDR3 DNA reads TGCAGCGTTGAATTATGGACAGCATATGGCTACACCTTC. Amino acids: CSVELWTAYGYTF.

Many counts were recorded for this clonotype. The rearrangement links TRBV5-1 to TRBJ2-1; no reliable D call. Germline V gives CDR1 SGHRS, CDR2 YFSETQ. The germline V and J ends were trimmed by 0 bases and 9 bases, with 7 bases remaining between them. CDR3 length: 12 residues. In DNA form, the CDR3 reads TGCGCCAGCAGCTTGGGAAGGGTTGAGCAGTTCTTC. Residues: CASSLGRVEQFF. The variable domain in full, completed from reference TRBV5-1 and TRBJ2-1, reads KAGVTQTPRYLIKTRGQQVTLSCSPISGHRSVSWYQQTPGQGLQFLFEYFSETQRNKGNFPGRFSGRQFSNSRSEMNVSTLELGDSALYLCASSLGRVEQFFGPGTRLTVL.

The chain employs TRBV4-1 and TRBJ1-1; no clear D. The CDR3 is 13 amino acids. Germline CDR1 and CDR2: MGHRA and YSYEKL. Trimming took 2 bases from V and 1 from J, leaving 5 bases between them. CDR3 DNA sequence: TGCGCCAGCAGCCAATTAAAGAACACTGAAGCTTTCTTT. Protein: CASSQLKNTEAFF.

V usage is TRBV12-3 or TRBV12-4 and J usage is TRBJ1-1; D gene unclear. The V end was cut by 0 bases, the J end by 4 bases, with 12 bases between. There are 15 residues in the CDR3. The CDR3 protein is CASSLAMGWGTEAFF. The CDR3 DNA is TGTGCCAGCAGTTTAGCGATGGGATGGGGCACTGAAGCTTTCTTT.

This clonotype was found many times. The rearrangement uses TRBV7-6 and TRBJ2-7; D may be TRBD2 (5 bases). Germline V lookup: CDR1 SGHVS, CDR2 FNYEAQ. Trimming took 4 bases from V and 4 from J, leaving 8 bases between them. The CDR3 covers 12 residues. The CDR3 region is CASSSRGYEQYF. For the CDR3, the DNA is TGTGCCAGCAGCTCCCGCGGGTACGAGCAGTACTTC.

This clonotype has ten or more counts. The CDR3 bases are TGCAGCGTTCGGGGGGGCGAGGGCACAGATACGCAGTATTTT. Its protein product is CSVRGGEGTDTQYF. This sequence joins TRBV29-1 and TRBJ2-3; TRBD2 aligns across 8 bases. Per the germline V gene, CDR1 is SQVTM and CDR2 is ANQGSEA. Trimming took 5 bases from V and 1 from J; bases not matched to a gene: 5. There are 14 residues in the CDR3.

This clonotype has a handful of counts. V usage is TRBV5-1 and J usage is TRBJ2-2; 9 nucleotides agree with TRBD2. V lost 4 bases, J lost 1 base, and 5 bases stayed unmatched. CDR1 is SGHRS and CDR2 is YFSETQ in the germline V gene. The CDR3 contains 16 residues. CDR3 region: CASSPRGGLNTGELFF. CDR3 coding DNA: TGCGCCAGCAGCCCGCGGGGGGGCCTGAACACCGGGGAGCTGTTTTTT.